This TCR beta chain was retrieved from a study of T cells in Graves' hyperthyroidism and ophthalmopathy. Used for diagnoses were clinical symptoms, serum thyroxine and TRAb, thyroid ultrasound and orbital computed tomography. The investigators amplified TCR beta CDR3 regions from RNA transcripts. The primer set for the first-round RT-PCR of the TCR CDR3 was HTBI. MiXCR, run by TCRdb on the multiplex PCR reads, gives a single entry per CDR3 protein. This table holds 390,000 or so distinct CDR3 sequences, roughly 14% found once. V was cut by 3 bases and J by 2 bases, with 10 bases left in between. This CDR3 is 14 amino acids long. There are many counts of this clonotype.

The sample comprised blood. The rearrangement links TRBV12-3 or TRBV12-4 to TRBJ1-1; the D is unclear. This TCR derives from a man aged 18 to 30 with Graves' ophthalmopathy. The CDR3 bases are TGTGCCAGCAGTTTGTGGGCAGCTAACACTGAAGCTTTCTTT. It encodes CASSLWAANTEAFF.